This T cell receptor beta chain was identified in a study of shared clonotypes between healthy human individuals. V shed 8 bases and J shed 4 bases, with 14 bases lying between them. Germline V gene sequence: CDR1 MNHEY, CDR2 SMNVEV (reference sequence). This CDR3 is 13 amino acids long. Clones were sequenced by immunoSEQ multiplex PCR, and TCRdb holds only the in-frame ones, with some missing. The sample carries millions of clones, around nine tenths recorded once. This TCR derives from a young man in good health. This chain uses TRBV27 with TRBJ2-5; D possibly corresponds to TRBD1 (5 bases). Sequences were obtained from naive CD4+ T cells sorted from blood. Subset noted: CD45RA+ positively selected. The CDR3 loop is CASGARRLETQYF. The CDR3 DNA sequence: TGTGCCAGCGGGGCTAGAAGGTTAGAGACCCAGTACTTC.